Reported below is one TCR beta chain. The data derive from a study of tumor-infiltrating lymphocytes in primary liver carcinoma. In germline, CDR1 is SGHAT, CDR2 FQNNGV. The CDR3 is 15 amino acids. The ends were cut back, 10 bases at V and 8 bases at J, with 26 bases in the middle. From roughly 20-30 mg of unsorted bulk tissue, DNA and RNA were co-extracted together. Synthesis of TCR beta cDNA was carried out from approximately 500 ng total RNA with a constant-region primer. Modified slightly, ARM-PCR produced TCR beta libraries over three nested multiplex PCR rounds. Forward primers for TRBV1-TRBV30 and a C-beta reverse primer served the first two PCR rounds, at around 9 cycles each. TCRdb re-derived calls from the multiplex PCR reads in MiXCR, one entry per CDR3 protein. The sample gives just over 30,000 distinct CDR3 sequences, around 66% of which show up once; more than 30% is in the top ten.

This receptor was taken from a woman aged 25 to 39 with primary liver carcinoma and hepatitis B virus infection. Sequencing was carried out using liver tumor tissue from sampling region 3. This sample's subset: tumor region T3, left-lateral pole. The gene calls are TRBV11-2 and TRBJ1-2; a possible D gene is TRBD1 (5 bases). The CDR3 is CANSLDGMAGRGYTF. CDR3 coding DNA: TGTGCCAACAGTTTAGACGGGATGGCAGGGAGAGGCTACACCTTC.